The 10 T cell receptor beta chains given below trace back to one sample, sequenced in a study of cytomegalovirus exposure and HLA in healthy donors. PCR used 60 Vbeta primers and 13 Jbeta primers. Assay used: immunoSEQ multiplex PCR; TCRdb lists only in-frame clones, some missing. The sample lists 100,000 to 150,000 clones, over 60% occurring once. The material sequenced was PBMCs. The receptors here all came from a woman between 40 and 55 years old in good health and CMV-seropositive.

This sequence joins TRBV6-5 and TRBJ2-7; 7 bases map to TRBD1. J lost 7 bases, V lost 2 bases, and 5 bases had no gene match. The germline V gene has CDR1 MNHEY and CDR2 SVGAGI. CDR3 length: 13 amino acids. The CDR3 DNA follows: TGTGCCAGCAGTTACCTAACAGGGGAAGAGCAGTACTTC. The encoded protein is CASSYLTGEEQYF.

The chain recombines TRBV30 with TRBJ2-1, with 8 positions matching TRBD2. This CDR3 spans 14 amino acids. Germline CDR1 GTSNPN, CDR2 SVGIG (reference sequence). Losses at the gene ends were 2 bases for V and 6 bases for J; bases not matched to a gene: 6. Here the CDR3 reads CAWSRGLESNEQFF. The CDR3 nucleotides are TGTGCCTGGAGTAGGGGACTAGAAAGCAATGAGCAGTTCTTC. The entire variable domain, with the rest obtained from reference TRBV30 and TRBJ2-1, is as follows: SQTIHQWPATLVQPVGSPLSLECTVEGTSNPNLYWYRQAAGRGLQLLFYSVGIGQISSEVPQNLSASRPQDRQFILSSKKLLLSDSGFYLCAWSRGLESNEQFFGPGTRLTVL.

The chain carries TRBV30 and TRBJ2-5; TRBD1 might be the D (7 bases). TRBJ2-7 explains the end of the DNA better; the J call may be wrong. CDR1 and CDR2 (germline): GTSNPN, SVGIG (reference sequence). The CDR3 contains 13 residues. The CDR3 sequence: CAWGGTVPYEQYF. Written as DNA, the CDR3 is TGTGCCTGGGGGGGGACAGTCCCCTACGAGCAGTACTTC.

This chain uses TRBV2 with TRBJ2-6, with D tentatively TRBD2 (5 bases). V lost 4 bases, J lost 0 bases, and 13 bases lay in between. Germline V gives CDR1 SNHLY, CDR2 FYNNEI. There are 17 residues in the CDR3. The CDR3 region has the DNA TGTGCCAGCAGTGGTGGCAGGCGGGCCTCTGGGGCCAACGTCCTGACTTTC. Translated: CASSGGRRASGANVLTF.

This clone came up once. V gene TRBV5-1 combines with J gene TRBJ2-7; 8 bases fit TRBD2. Germline-derived CDR1 and CDR2 are SGHRS and YFSETQ. The CDR3 covers 15 residues. The V gene end was trimmed by 0 bases and the J gene end by 5 bases; junction bases not matched to a gene: 7. The chain's CDR3 is CASSLASGSVDEQYF. The CDR3 nucleotides read TGCGCCAGCAGCTTGGCGAGCGGGAGCGTGGACGAGCAGTACTTC.

This chain uses TRBV2 with TRBJ2-5, with D possibly being TRBD1 (6 bases). The better agreement between TRBJ2-7 and the DNA end casts doubt on the J call. Germline V lookup: CDR1 SNHLY, CDR2 FYNNEI. The CDR3 covers 16 residues. DNA for the CDR3: TGTGCCAGCAGTGAACCTTTAACAGGGAACTCCTACGAGCAGTACTTC. Protein product: CASSEPLTGNSYEQYF.

This chain links TRBV30 with TRBJ1-3, with TRBD1 matching 8 bases. V lost 2 bases to trimming and J lost 4 bases; unmatched junction nucleotides: 4. CDR3 size: 14 residues. Germline CDR1 and CDR2: GTSNPN and SVGIG (reference sequence). In DNA, the CDR3 is TGTGCCTGGAGTTCAGGGGGCGGCGGAAACACCATATATTTT. Residues: CAWSSGGGGNTIYF.

The rearrangement joins TRBV28 to TRBJ2-2; D remains unclear. The CDR3 consists of 14 residues. V was shortened by 3 bases and J by 1 base, with 6 bases between the two germline ends. Germline assignment: CDR1 MDHEN and CDR2 SYDVKM. For the CDR3, the DNA is TGTGCCAGCAGTTTCTGGAGGAACACCGGGGAGCTGTTTTTT. Translation: CASSFWRNTGELFF.

This clone came up a few times. CDR3 nucleotide sequence: TGTGCCAGCAGGGGACTAGCGGGAGGGCCTACGGTTTACAATGAGCAGTTCTTC. Translation gives CASRGLAGGPTVYNEQFF. This chain links TRBV27 with TRBJ2-1; 16 positions agree with TRBD2. The junction had 9 bases not matched to a gene; V was cut back by 6 bases and J by 4 bases. This CDR3 is 18 amino acids long. Germline CDR1 MNHEY, CDR2 SMNVEV (reference sequence).

The chain has TRBV9 and TRBJ2-1, with TRBD2 matching over 13 bases. The CDR3 extends over 17 amino acids. Germline CDR1 SGDLS, CDR2 YYNGEE. The junction had 11 bases not matched to a gene; V was cut back by 4 bases and J by 7 bases. The CDR3 sequence is CASSPTTSGRARNEQFF. CDR3 coding DNA: TGTGCCAGCAGCCCTACAACTAGCGGGAGGGCCAGAAATGAGCAGTTCTTC.